This T cell receptor (beta chain) appears in the sequencing data of a study of shared clonotypes between healthy human individuals. Study details: Three plates each covered CD4 naive and memory; CD8 naive two, CD8 memory one. Study-wide results and caveats: It was the non-shared clonotypes that had lower generation probabilities than clonotypes shared by all four donors. Memory subsets generally showed smaller estimated richness than naive subsets did. Among donors, sharing of clonotypes was expected to be affected by sequencing depth.

Concerning this clone itself: Its antigen is not identified.

The table came from immunoSEQ multiplex PCR; TCRdb's copy has only in-frame clones and leaves some out. The data contain 600,000 to 750,000 clones, 90% of them singletons. The V end was cut by 8 bases, the J end by 2 bases, with 10 bases between. There are 12 residues in the CDR3. Looked up from germline, CDR1 is MDHEN and CDR2 is SYDVKM. Sequenced input: memory CD8+ T cells from PBMCs. Regarding subset: CD45RO+ cells pooled with CCR7-negative TemRA cells. This receptor was taken from a man younger than 30 in good health. Some clones in this sample may be carry-over from other donors' samples. This chain uses TRBV28 with TRBJ2-7; possible D gene TRBD2, 5 bases. CDR3 protein: CASRGIPYEQYF. The CDR3 coding sequence is TGTGCCAGCCGGGGAATTCCCTACGAGCAGTACTTC.